The next 5 T cell receptor beta chains were all read from a single sample in a study of T cells in Graves' hyperthyroidism and ophthalmopathy. Amplified TCR beta CDR3 regions came from RNA transcripts. Using the HTBI primer set, a first-round RT-PCR was run on the TCR CDR3. Using its own MiXCR run on the multiplex PCR reads, TCRdb lists one record per CDR3 protein. The sample consists of approximately 620,000 distinct CDR3 sequences, 14% of them appearing once. Material: blood. The receptors shown here come from a woman in her 30s with Graves' hyperthyroidism that later progressed to Graves' ophthalmopathy.

A remark on this clonotype: A much larger clone differs from this one at a single base, so this may be a read error. CDR3 loop: CASSLPPSGRETQYF. The CDR3 DNA sequence: TGTGCCAGCAGTTTACCGCCTAGCGGGAGGGAGACCCAGTACTTC. This chain links TRBV27 with TRBJ2-5; 11 nucleotides agree with TRBD2. The CDR3 totals 15 residues. From germline, CDR1 is MNHEY and CDR2 SMNVEV (reference sequence). Unmatched junction bases numbered 4, after V lost 2 bases and J lost 5 bases.

A note on this clonotype: A much larger clone lies a single base off, so this may be a read error. The chain has TRBV3-1 and TRBJ1-1; D is unresolved. The CDR3 totals 14 residues. CDR1 and CDR2 from the germline V gene are LGHDT and YNNKEL (reference sequence). CDR3 sequence (DNA): TGTGCCAGCAGCCAAGAACACAAGAACACTGAAGCTTTATTT. Amino acid sequence: CASSQEHKNTEALF.

This clonotype was seen at least ten times. The chain uses TRBV4-2 and TRBJ2-3; tentatively, D is TRBD2 (6 bases). V was shortened by 3 bases and J by 1 base, with 20 bases between the two germline ends. The CDR3 covers 18 residues. Germline assignment: CDR1 LGHNA and CDR2 YNFKEQ. This CDR3 is CASSQDGPMGGGTDTQYF. The CDR3 DNA follows: TGTGCCAGCAGCCAGGACGGGCCAATGGGAGGTGGCACAGATACGCAGTATTTT.

The rearrangement joins TRBV3-1 to TRBJ2-7; TRBD2 aligns across 7 bases. Unmatched junction bases numbered 8, after V lost 0 bases and J lost 6 bases. CDR1 and CDR2 (germline): LGHDT, YNNKEL (reference sequence). This CDR3 contains 15 residues. The CDR3 spells CASSQDHAGAGEQYF. DNA of the CDR3: TGTGCCAGCAGCCAAGATCACGCGGGAGCCGGCGAGCAGTACTTC.

This clonotype was seen just once. The chain joins TRBV2 to TRBJ2-5, with a tentative D call TRBD2 (5 bases). The germline gives CDR1 SNHLY, CDR2 FYNNEI. This CDR3 contains 14 residues. Trimming cost V 6 bases and J 4 bases, with 15 bases left between them. DNA for the CDR3: TGTGCCAGCAGAGCCGGACTGAGGAGAGAGACCCAGTACTTC. Translating it yields CASRAGLRRETQYF.